These T cell receptor beta chains were read from a single sample in a study of blood T cell repertoires in COVID-19. Assay used: immunoSEQ multiplex PCR; TCRdb lists only in-frame clones, some missing. The data show roughly 120,000 clones, around 90% seen once. The sequencing sample was made of peripheral blood. The source of these receptors is a man aged 50 or older with COVID-19, enrolled during active disease. The CDR3 runs from the conserved cysteine through the conserved F or W. Each record gives: J gene, clone size, CDR3 length, D gene, V gene, CDR3 protein, CDR3 DNA. A D gene is named only where the DNA matches it firmly. Not all rows give a size; the values are once, few, many and, for expanded clones, a class.

TRBJ2-5,-,14,TRBD1,TRBV29-1,CSVEYGQAQETQYF,TGCAGCGTCGAATACGGACAGGCCCAAGAGACCCAGTACTTC
TRBJ2-3,-,15,-,TRBV7-2,CASSLISSGTDTQYF,TGTGCCAGCAGTCTTATAAGCAGCGGCACAGATACGCAGTATTTT
TRBJ2-1,-,15,-,TRBV9,CASSGRGTSGDEQFF,TGTGCCAGCAGCGGACGGGGAACCTCAGGGGATGAGCAGTTCTTC
TRBJ2-2,once,14,-,TRBV7-8,CASSSSPNTGELFF,TGTGCCAGCAGCTCGAGCCCGAACACCGGGGAGCTGTTTTTT
TRBJ1-6,-,15,TRBD1,TRBV7-9,CASSTRDRANSPLHF,TGTGCCAGCAGCACACGGGACAGGGCTAATTCACCCCTCCACTTT
TRBJ1-1,-,16,TRBD1,TRBV6-2/TRBV6-3,CASSYGPGQGATEAFF,TGTGCCAGCAGTTACGGCCCGGGACAGGGGGCGACTGAAGCTTTCTTT
TRBJ2-7,-,14,TRBD2,TRBV7-9,CASSSDREGYEQYF,TGTGCCAGCAGCTCAGACCGGGAGGGCTACGAGCAGTACTTC
TRBJ2-7,-,15,TRBD1,TRBV18,CASSQSGTGVSEQYF,TGTGCCAGCTCCCAATCGGGGACAGGGGTTTCCGAGCAGTACTTC
TRBJ2-1,-,15,TRBD2,TRBV27,CASSRTRTSPNEQFF,TGTGCCAGCAGTCGAACGAGGACTAGCCCTAATGAGCAGTTCTTC
TRBJ1-1,-,15,-,TRBV14,CASSQGDTPNTEAFF,TGTGCCAGCAGCCAGGGGGACACCCCGAACACTGAAGCTTTCTTT
TRBJ2-3,-,16,TRBD1,TRBV11-2,CASSRRQGLVGDTQYF,TGTGCCAGCAGCCGCCGACAGGGGTTGGTTGGAGATACGCAGTATTTT
TRBJ2-6,-,13,-,TRBV13,CASTFNRMPVLTF,TGTGCCAGCACCTTTAACAGGATGCCCGTCCTGACTTTC
TRBJ1-1,-,17,TRBD1,TRBV18,CASSLFAGGETNTEAFF,TGTGCCAGCTCACTTTTCGCAGGGGGAGAAACGAACACTGAAGCTTTCTTT
TRBJ1-1,-,12,-,TRBV3-1/TRBV3-2,CASSQGEAEAFF,TGTGCCAGCAGCCAAGGGGAGGCTGAAGCTTTCTTT
TRBJ1-2,-,13,TRBD1,TRBV6-5,CASSYGGGSRYTF,TGTGCCAGCAGTTACGGAGGGGGCAGCCGCTACACCTTC
TRBJ2-2,-,16,TRBD1,TRBV11-3,CASSPGDRGFHGELFF,TGTGCCAGCAGCCCCGGGGACAGGGGGTTTCATGGGGAGCTGTTTTTT
TRBJ1-1,-,12,TRBD1,TRBV12-3/TRBV12-4,CASSRTGEEAFF,TGTGCCAGCAGTCGGACAGGAGAAGAAGCTTTCTTT
TRBJ2-5,-,14,TRBD1,TRBV28,CASSLTGTVETQYF,TGTGCCAGCAGCCTAACCGGGACAGTGGAGACCCAGTACTTC
TRBJ2-6,once,17,TRBD1,TRBV6-6,CASSRQGVSSGANVLTF,TGTGCCAGCAGTCGACAGGGGGTAAGCTCTGGGGCCAACGTCCTGACTTTC
TRBJ2-7,-,14,TRBD1,TRBV4-1,CASSRYGTGDEQYF,TGCGCCAGCAGCCGTTATGGGACAGGGGACGAGCAGTACTTC
TRBJ2-3,-,17,TRBD2,TRBV24-1,CATSDPFSGRTTDTQYF,TGTGCCACCAGTGATCCCTTTAGCGGGAGGACCACAGATACGCAGTATTTT
TRBJ1-4,-,14,-,TRBV7-9,CASSSTGLNEKLFF,TGTGCCAGCAGCTCGACAGGCCTTAATGAAAAACTGTTTTTT
TRBJ2-2,-,15,TRBD1,TRBV5-1,CASSEGTGGTGELFF,TGCGCCAGCAGCGAGGGGACAGGGGGCACCGGGGAGCTGTTTTTT
TRBJ2-2,-,16,TRBD1,TRBV5-1,CASSFRDRGPTGELFF,TGCGCCAGCAGCTTCCGGGACAGGGGCCCCACCGGGGAGCTGTTTTTT
TRBJ2-7,-,15,-,TRBV7-3,CASSLQGGSSYEQYF,TGTGCCAGCAGCTTACAAGGGGGAAGCTCCTACGAGCAGTACTTC
TRBJ1-6,-,17,TRBD1,TRBV18,CASSLTQGGADNSPLHF,TGTGCCAGCTCACTTACCCAGGGGGGCGCGGATAATTCACCCCTCCACTTT
TRBJ2-7,-,13,-,TRBV11-2,CASSLERGWEQYF,TGTGCCAGCAGCTTAGAGAGGGGGTGGGAGCAGTACTTC
TRBJ1-1,-,16,-,TRBV18,CASSPRAAGMNTEAFF,TGTGCCAGCTCACCCCGGGCGGCGGGTATGAACACTGAAGCTTTCTTT
TRBJ2-3,once,13,TRBD2,TRBV2,CASGTKLTDTQYF,TGTGCCAGCGGGACTAAGCTCACAGATACGCAGTATTTT
TRBJ1-2,-,14,TRBD1,TRBV5-1,CASSQGGDLYGYTF,TGCGCCAGCAGCCAGGGGGGCGACCTCTATGGCTACACCTTC
TRBJ2-2,-,16,TRBD2,TRBV6-1,CASSDPWREKGGELFF,TGTGCCAGCAGTGACCCTTGGCGGGAGAAAGGCGGGGAGCTGTTTTTT
TRBJ2-3,-,13,-,TRBV5-1,CASSDTSTDTQYF,TGCGCCAGCAGCGACACAAGCACAGATACGCAGTATTTT
TRBJ2-2,-,17,-,TRBV23-1,CASSQSMSGERTGELFF,TGCGCCAGCAGTCAATCGATGTCGGGGGAGCGCACCGGGGAGCTGTTTTTT
TRBJ1-1,-,12,-,TRBV19,CASSNRGEEAFF,TGTGCCAGTAGTAACCGGGGGGAGGAAGCTTTCTTT
TRBJ1-5,-,13,TRBD1,TRBV19,CAITSGGGQPQHF,TGTGCCATTACTTCAGGGGGCGGTCAGCCCCAGCATTTT
TRBJ2-1,-,16,TRBD2,TRBV4-3,CASSLKEASGNNEQFF,TGCGCCAGCAGCTTAAAGGAGGCTAGCGGGAACAATGAGCAGTTCTTC
TRBJ1-5,once,14,TRBD1,TRBV10-2,CASSPTGGNQPQHF,TGCGCCAGCAGCCCGACAGGGGGTAATCAGCCCCAGCATTTT
TRBJ2-1,-,15,-,TRBV19,CASSIGSGRYNEQFF,TGTGCCAGTAGTATAGGGTCAGGTCGATACAATGAGCAGTTCTTC
TRBJ2-2,-,14,-,TRBV28,CASSLYGNTGELFF,TGTGCCAGCAGTTTATACGGGAACACCGGGGAGCTGTTTTTT
TRBJ2-1,-,16,TRBD1,TRBV5-1,CASSLDPGGPYNEQFF,TGCGCCAGCAGCTTGGACCCAGGGGGCCCCTACAATGAGCAGTTCTTC
TRBJ1-2,-,11,-,TRBV29-1,CSVEDGFGYTF,TGCAGCGTTGAAGACGGGTTCGGCTACACCTTC
TRBJ1-2,-,14,-,TRBV4-1,CASSPQTTNYGYTF,TGCGCCAGCAGCCCCCAGACAACGAACTATGGCTACACCTTC
TRBJ2-3,-,12,-,TRBV7-2,CASSQYSDTQYF,TGTGCCAGCAGCCAATATAGCGATACGCAGTATTTT
TRBJ2-7,-,15,TRBD1,TRBV6-5,CASSRPGQGGTEQYF,TGTGCCAGCAGTCGCCCGGGACAGGGTGGTACCGAGCAGTACTTC
TRBJ2-2,-,15,-,TRBV18,CASSPTQENTGELFF,TGTGCCAGCTCACCTACGCAGGAGAACACCGGGGAGCTGTTTTTT
TRBJ2-7,-,14,TRBD1,TRBV11-2,CASTKGDRGYEQYF,TGTGCCAGCACCAAGGGTGACAGGGGCTACGAGCAGTACTTC
TRBJ2-2,-,17,TRBD1,TRBV2,CASSEDRGPVNTGELFF,TGTGCCAGCAGTGAGGACAGGGGGCCCGTGAACACCGGGGAGCTGTTTTTT
TRBJ1-1,-,13,-,TRBV12-3/TRBV12-4,CASRPRTGTEAFF,TGTGCCAGCAGGCCGAGGACTGGAACTGAAGCTTTCTTT
TRBJ2-3,-,15,TRBD2,TRBV29-1,CSVVGGSRQTDTQYF,TGCAGCGTTGTGGGCGGGAGTAGGCAAACAGATACGCAGTATTTT